This T cell receptor beta chain was identified in a study of Graves' ophthalmopathy and Graves' hyperthyroidism. Moderate-to-severe activity, CAS ≥3, NOSPECS ≥4 and a duration under 3 months were seen in donors with ophthalmopathy. The authors amplified TCR beta CDR3 regions, and they did so from RNA transcripts for repertoire sequencing. First-round RT-PCR employed HTBI primers, with a second-round multiplex PCR after it. Each CDR3 protein is one row after TCRdb ran MiXCR on the multiplex PCR reads. The table includes about 400,000 distinct CDR3 sequences, about 17% detected once. In regard to this clonotype: What it binds is not known.

V was trimmed by 2 bases and J by 4 bases, leaving 8 bases between them. Germline loops: CDR1 KGHDR, CDR2 SFDVKD. This CDR3 region has 14 residues. General observations from the study: The majority of expanded thyroid clonotypes above 0.001 frequency also occurred in blood.

The chain combines TRBV24-1 with TRBJ1-5; D perhaps matches TRBD1 (6 bases). The specimen was peripheral blood. The sequence was collected from a woman under 30 with Graves' ophthalmopathy. The CDR3 loop reads CATSDWTANQPQHF. The CDR3 DNA reads TGTGCCACCAGTGATTGGACAGCTAATCAGCCCCAGCATTTT.